The T cell receptor (beta chain) described here comes from a study of T cell responses to AZD1222 COVID-19 vaccine. Study-wide findings and caveats: A mostly white British donor set with more females was recruited, and clonal diversity was possibly underestimated. Two AZD1222 doses significantly raised spike-specific TCR breadth and depth over controls.

V was pared by 1 base and J by 0 bases, with 16 bases between. Germline V gene sequence: CDR1 SGHRS, CDR2 YFSETQ. The CDR3 has 17 amino acids. This clone has a handful of counts. What it binds is not known. Sequenced by immunoSEQ multiplex PCR; TCRdb stores in-frame clones only, minus some. Of tens of thousands of clones in the sample, 85% were seen once. The chain employs TRBV5-1 and TRBJ1-1; perhaps TRBD1 as D (6 bases). The source material was peripheral blood, sampled 28 days after the second AZD1222 dose. The clonotype originates from an adult who received the AZD1222 COVID-19 vaccine. The CDR3 loop is CASSLTGIGGLNTEAFF. The CDR3 DNA reads as TGCGCCAGCAGCTTGACAGGGATCGGAGGGCTGAACACTGAAGCTTTCTTT.